This T cell receptor beta chain was found in a study of blood T cells in healthy people across ages. For the study at large: Template switching picked up about one barcoded beta molecule for each two T cells.

For the second PCR, which ran for about 7 to 11 cycles, a sample-barcoded 5' primer and a J-beta primer mix were used. Each CDR3 protein gets one entry after TCRdb re-called the 5' RACE reads with MiXCR. The top ten clones hold under 8% of a sample with some 1.4 million distinct CDR3 sequences, roughly 45% of them seen once. Germline lookup yields CDR1 SNHLY and CDR2 FYNNEI. This CDR3 has 14 amino acids. Deletions cut 6 bases from V and 4 bases from J, with 13 bases between. Whole-study findings and limits: Considered underestimates were the diversity estimates obtained from one million T cells.

In regard to this clonotype: Its specificity is not known.

Extraction yielded at least 6 micrograms of total RNA per sample. This chain uses TRBV2 with TRBJ1-3; D remains unclear. This TCR was sampled from a woman aged 18-29 years in good health. Sequencing was performed on blood. Written as DNA, the CDR3 is TGTGCCAGCAGGGGAACAGCCGCGGGAAACACCATATATTTT. It specifies CASRGTAAGNTIYF.